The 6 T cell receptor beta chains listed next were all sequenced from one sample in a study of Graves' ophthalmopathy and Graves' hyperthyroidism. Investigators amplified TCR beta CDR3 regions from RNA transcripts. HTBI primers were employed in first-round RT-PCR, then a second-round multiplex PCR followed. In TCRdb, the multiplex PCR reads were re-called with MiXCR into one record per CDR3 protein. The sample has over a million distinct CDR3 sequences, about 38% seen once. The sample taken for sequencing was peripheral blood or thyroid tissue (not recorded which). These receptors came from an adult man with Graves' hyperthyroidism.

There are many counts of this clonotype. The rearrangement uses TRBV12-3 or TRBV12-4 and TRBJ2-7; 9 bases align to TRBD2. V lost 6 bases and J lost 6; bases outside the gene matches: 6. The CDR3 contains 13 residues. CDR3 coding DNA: TGTGCCAGCAGCCGTAGCGGGAGCACCGAGCAGTACTTC. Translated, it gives CASSRSGSTEQYF.

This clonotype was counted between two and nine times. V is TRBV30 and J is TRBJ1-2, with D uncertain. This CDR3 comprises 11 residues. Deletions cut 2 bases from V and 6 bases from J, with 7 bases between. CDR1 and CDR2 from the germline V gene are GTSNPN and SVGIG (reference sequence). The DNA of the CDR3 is TGTGCCTGGAGTCCGGGAGATGGCTACACCTTC. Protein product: CAWSPGDGYTF.

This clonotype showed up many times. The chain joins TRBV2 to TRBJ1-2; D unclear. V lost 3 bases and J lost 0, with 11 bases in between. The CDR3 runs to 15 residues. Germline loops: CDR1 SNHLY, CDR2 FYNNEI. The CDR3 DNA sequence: TGTGCCAGCAGTGAGGTGGCTTATTCTAACTATGGCTACACCTTC. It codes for CASSEVAYSNYGYTF. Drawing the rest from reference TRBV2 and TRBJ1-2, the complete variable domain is EPEVTQTPSHQVTQMGQEVILRCVPISNHLYFYWYRQILGQKVEFLVSFYNNEISEKSEIFDDQFSVERPDGSNFTLKIRSTKLEDSAMYFCASSEVAYSNYGYTFGSGTRLTVV.

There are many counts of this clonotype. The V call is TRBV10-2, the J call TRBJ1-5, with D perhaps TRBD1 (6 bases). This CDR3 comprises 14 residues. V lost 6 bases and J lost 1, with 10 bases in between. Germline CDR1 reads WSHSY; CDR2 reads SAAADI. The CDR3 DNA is TGCGCCAGCAGAGAAAGGGGGAGCAATCAGCCCCAGCATTTT. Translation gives CASRERGSNQPQHF.

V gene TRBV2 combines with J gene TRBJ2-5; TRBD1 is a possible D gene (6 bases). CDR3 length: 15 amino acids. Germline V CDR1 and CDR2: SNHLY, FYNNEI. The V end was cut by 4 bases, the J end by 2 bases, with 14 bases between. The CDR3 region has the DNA TGTGCCAGCAGTGCCTCCTCCGGGACACAAGAGACCCAGTACTTC. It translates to CASSASSGTQETQYF.

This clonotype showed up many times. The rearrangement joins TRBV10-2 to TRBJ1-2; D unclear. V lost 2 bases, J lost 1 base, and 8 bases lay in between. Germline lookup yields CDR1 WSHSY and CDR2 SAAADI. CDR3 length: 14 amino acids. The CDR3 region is CASSERLSNYGYTF. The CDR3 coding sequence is TGCGCCAGCAGTGAGCGGCTAAGTAACTATGGCTACACCTTC.